The 8 T cell receptor beta chains reported below all come from one sample, sequenced in a study of shared clonotypes between healthy human individuals. Profiled with immunoSEQ multiplex PCR; TCRdb holds only in-frame clones, not every one. The sample includes about 2 million clones, roughly 95% of them seen just once. Sequencing was performed on naive CD4+ T cells sorted from blood. Subset denoted: CD45RA+ positively selected. The receptor source for this set is a man younger than 35 in good health.

The chain joins TRBV2 to TRBJ2-3; D gene unclear. The length of the CDR3 is 14 residues. V lost 7 bases and J lost 0, with 11 bases in between. From germline, CDR1 is SNHLY and CDR2 FYNNEI. In DNA form, the CDR3 reads TGTGCCAGCAAGTGGACGTCCAGCACAGATACGCAGTATTTT. This translates into CASKWTSSTDTQYF.

This clone is a singleton in its sample. This chain connects TRBV14 to TRBJ2-5, with 8 nucleotides matching TRBD1. The CDR3 loop spans 15 amino acids. Germline CDR1 reads SGHDN; CDR2 reads FVKESK. The V and J ends lost 4 bases and 5 bases, in that order; junction bases with no gene match: 9. The CDR3 sequence: CASSRSQGAFETQYF. CDR3 nucleotides: TGTGCCAGCAGCCGGAGTCAGGGGGCGTTTGAGACCCAGTACTTC.

Concerning this clone: Within the sample, other DNA sequences also encode this same CDR3. CDR3 sequence reads: CASSVRGSYEQYF. The CDR3 bases are TGTGCCAGCAGTGTACGCGGATCCTACGAGCAGTACTTC. V usage is TRBV6-1 and J usage is TRBJ2-7; D is unresolved. Trimming removed 4 bases from V and 1 base from J, with 8 bases in between. The CDR3 contains 13 residues. Germline V gene sequence: CDR1 MNHNS, CDR2 SASEGT.

V gene TRBV5-4 combines with J gene TRBJ2-5; D gene ambiguous. Trimming shortened V by 2 bases and J by 0 bases, and 2 bases separated the two germline ends. The CDR3 loop spans 12 amino acids. CDR1 is SGHNT and CDR2 is YYREEE in the germline V gene (reference sequence). The CDR3 nucleotides are TGTGCCAGCAGCTTTAACCAAGAGACCCAGTACTTC. It yields the protein CASSFNQETQYF.

Comment on this clone: The same CDR3 is also encoded by other DNA sequences in this sample. The chain uses TRBV18 and TRBJ1-4; 9 nucleotides line up with TRBD1. Germline-derived CDR1 and CDR2 are KGHSH and LQKENI. The CDR3 runs 16 residues. The trim removed 1 base at V and 5 bases at J, leaving 5 bases unmatched. The CDR3 loop is CASSPLSGTGNEKLFF. In DNA form, the CDR3 reads TGTGCCAGCTCACCACTCTCCGGGACAGGGAATGAAAAACTGTTTTTT. The full variable domain, its missing parts supplied by reference TRBV18 and TRBJ1-4, is NAGVMQNPRHLVRRRGQEARLRCSPMKGHSHVYWYRQLPEEGLKFMVYLQKENIIDESGMPKERFSAEFPKEGPSILRIQQVVRGDSAAYFCASSPLSGTGNEKLFFGSGTQLSVL.

The chain uses TRBV2 and TRBJ2-3; D is unresolved. V shed 5 bases and J shed 6 bases, with 12 bases lying between them. There are 13 residues in the CDR3. Germline loops: CDR1 SNHLY, CDR2 FYNNEI. DNA for the CDR3: TGTGCCAGCAGTAAACAGAATGGGGATACGCAGTATTTT. It is translated as CASSKQNGDTQYF.

V and J are TRBV10-3 and TRBJ1-2; D not certain. The germline V and J ends were trimmed by 8 bases and 8 bases, with 12 bases remaining between them. The length of the CDR3 is 11 residues. Per germline, CDR1 ENHRY and CDR2 SYGVKD. In DNA, the CDR3 is TGTGCCATCGCCGAGTGGGGAGGCTACACCTTC. This encodes CAIAEWGGYTF.

This chain connects TRBV6-6 to TRBJ2-3; 9 positions agree with TRBD2. This CDR3 is built from 15 residues. The ends lost 2 bases at V and 1 base at J; junction bases unmatched: 1. Germline assignment: CDR1 MNHNY and CDR2 SVGAGI (reference sequence). The CDR3 DNA reads as TGTGCCAGCAGTTACCGACTAGCGGGCACAGATACGCAGTATTTT. Translation: CASSYRLAGTDTQYF.